This T cell receptor beta chain was retrieved from a study of blood T cell repertoires in COVID-19. Study summary: Acute-phase and convalescent COVID-19 samples originated in the United States, Italy and Spain. In each case, the material was cDNA or gDNA derived from T cells, B-cell-depleted T cells, or PBMCs.

As handled by the study authors: By means of reference gene primer amplification, nucleated cell counts were estimated. Assay used: immunoSEQ multiplex PCR; TCRdb lists only in-frame clones, some missing. From that table come the V and J calls and clone size; the DNA was used to work out D and trimming. The sample lists about 520,000 clones, 80% to 90% occurring once. The CDR3 extends over 13 amino acids. The V gene's germline CDR1 is KGHSH and CDR2 LQKENI. Trimming took 4 bases from V and 6 from J, leaving 7 bases between them. The sequence was collected from a human donor in a cohort sampled during active COVID-19. The chain carries TRBV18 and TRBJ1-6; D unresolved. Sequencing input: peripheral blood. This chain's CDR3 is CASSQHTNSPLHF. DNA for the CDR3: TGTGCCAGCTCACAACACACTAATTCACCCCTCCACTTT.